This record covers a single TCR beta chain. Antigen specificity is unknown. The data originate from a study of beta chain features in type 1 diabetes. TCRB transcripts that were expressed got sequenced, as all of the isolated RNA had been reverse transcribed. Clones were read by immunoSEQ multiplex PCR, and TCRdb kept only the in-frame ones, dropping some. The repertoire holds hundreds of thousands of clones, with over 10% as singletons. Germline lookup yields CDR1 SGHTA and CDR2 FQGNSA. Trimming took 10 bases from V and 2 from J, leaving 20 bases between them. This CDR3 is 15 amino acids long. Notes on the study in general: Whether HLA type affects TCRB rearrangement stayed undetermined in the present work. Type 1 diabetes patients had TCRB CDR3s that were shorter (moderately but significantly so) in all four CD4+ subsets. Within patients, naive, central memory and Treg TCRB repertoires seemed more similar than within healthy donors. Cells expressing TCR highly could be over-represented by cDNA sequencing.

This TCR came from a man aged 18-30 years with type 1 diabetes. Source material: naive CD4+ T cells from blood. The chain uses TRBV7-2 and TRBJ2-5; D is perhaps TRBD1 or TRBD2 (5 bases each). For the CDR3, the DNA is TGTGCCACCACACCCCGGGGCAGCCAACAAGAGACCCAGTACTTC. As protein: CATTPRGSQQETQYF.